Below, 2 T cell receptor beta chains from the same sample are listed, as sequenced in a study of T cell repertoires in cytomegalovirus infection. No antigen is known for these receptors. MiXCR was run by TCRdb on the reads, yielding one entry per CDR3 protein. The table has about 770,000 distinct CDR3 sequences, about 29% seen once. Sequenced material: cultured CD8+ T cells from PBMCs, taken from culture after CMV antigen stimulation. The receptors come from a human donor in good health (CMV status not recorded). Some clones in this sample may be carry-over from other donors' samples.

This clonotype was found once. The rearrangement joins TRBV24-1 to TRBJ1-2; 11 nucleotides line up with TRBD1. The CDR3 sequence is 15 residues long. The V and J ends lost 4 bases and 4 bases, in that order; junction bases with no gene match: 4. Germline lookup yields CDR1 KGHDR and CDR2 SFDVKD. CDR3 residues: CATSERTGGFYGYTF. CDR3 DNA sequence: TGTGCCACCAGTGAGAGGACAGGGGGCTTCTATGGCTACACCTTC.

The chain couples TRBV7-9 to TRBJ1-5; D might be TRBD1 (6 bases). Germline V gene lookup returns CDR1 SEHNR and CDR2 FQNEAQ (reference sequence). The V end lost 5 bases, the J end lost 8 bases, and 13 bases lay between the germline ends. The CDR3 has 13 amino acids. DNA for the CDR3: TGTGCCAGCAGCCGGGACATACGGGAGCCCCAGCATTTT. This codes for CASSRDIREPQHF.